The 12 T cell receptor beta chains listed next were all sequenced from one sample in a study of siplizumab effects on memory and regulatory T cells. Profiled with immunoSEQ multiplex PCR; TCRdb holds only in-frame clones, not every one. The profile shows fewer than 70,000 clones, approximately 88% of them singletons. The sequenced sample consisted of Tregs sorted from blood. These receptors originate from a human donor in good health.

The genes are TRBV30 and TRBJ2-2; D uncertain. V dropped 1 base and J dropped 0 bases, with 9 bases sitting between them. This CDR3 is 15 amino acids long. From germline, CDR1 is GTSNPN and CDR2 SVGIG (reference sequence). CDR3 sequence reads: CAWSGFNANTGELFF. Written as DNA, the CDR3 is TGTGCCTGGAGTGGATTCAATGCGAACACCGGGGAGCTGTTTTTT.

This clone was observed a few times. The V call is TRBV5-8, the J call TRBJ1-1, with 10 bases matching TRBD1. V lost 5 bases to trimming and J lost 4 bases; unmatched junction nucleotides: 5. Germline lookup yields CDR1 SGHTS and CDR2 YDEGEE. This CDR3 comprises 14 residues. CDR3 sequence reads: CASSTDRGLTEAFF. In DNA, the CDR3 is TGTGCCAGCAGTACCGACAGGGGGCTCACTGAAGCTTTCTTT.

This sequence joins TRBV6-1 and TRBJ2-7, with TRBD1 matching over 9 bases. With 8 bases clipped from V and 3 bases from J, the junction kept 8 bases outside the gene matches. Germline loops: CDR1 MNHNS, CDR2 SASEGT. This CDR3 region has 14 residues. The CDR3 sequence is CASAKGQGLYEQYF. As DNA, the CDR3 is TGTGCCAGCGCGAAGGGACAGGGTCTCTACGAGCAGTACTTC.

The CDR3 sequence: CASSFPLGGNEQFF. CDR3 nucleotide sequence: TGCGCCAGCAGCTTTCCTCTGGGAGGCAATGAGCAGTTCTTC. This chain connects TRBV5-1 to TRBJ2-1, with a possible D match to TRBD2 (6 bases). Germline V gene sequence: CDR1 SGHRS, CDR2 YFSETQ. Trimming shortened V by 2 bases and J by 6 bases, and 12 bases separated the two germline ends. The CDR3 runs to 14 residues.

CDR3 DNA sequence: TGTGCCTGGAGTCCGGTGGCAGGCAGACCCTCCTACGAGCAGTACTTC. It is translated as CAWSPVAGRPSYEQYF. The chain carries TRBV30 and TRBJ2-5, with D unresolved. The J call may be incorrect, as the DNA end agrees better with TRBJ2-7. This CDR3 spans 16 amino acids. Germline V gives CDR1 GTSNPN, CDR2 SVGIG (reference sequence).

The rearrangement uses TRBV6-6 and TRBJ2-5; TRBD2 agrees at 10 bases. The ends lost 6 bases at V and 4 bases at J; junction bases unmatched: 5. Germline values: CDR1 MNHNY, CDR2 SVGAGI (reference sequence). This CDR3 region has 14 residues. In nucleotides, the CDR3 is TGTGCCAGCAGGACCGTAGCGGGAGGAGAGACCCAGTACTTC. The encoded protein is CASRTVAGGETQYF.

The chain joins TRBV19 to TRBJ1-1; D call uncertain. This CDR3 has 14 residues. Germline V gene lookup returns CDR1 LNHDA and CDR2 SQIVND (reference sequence). Trimming stripped 3 bases from V and 3 bases from J, with 11 bases between. The CDR3 here is CASSMGSWDTEAFF. DNA of the CDR3: TGTGCCAGTAGTATGGGCAGTTGGGACACTGAAGCTTTCTTT.

The CDR3, as DNA: TGTGCCAGCAGCTTACTAGCATCCGGGGAGCTGTTTTTT. Encoded protein: CASSLLASGELFF. This rearrangement joins TRBV7-9 to TRBJ2-2; D is perhaps TRBD2 (5 bases). V was trimmed by 2 bases and J by 6 bases, leaving 7 bases between them. CDR1 and CDR2 (germline): SEHNR, FQNEAQ (reference sequence). The CDR3 totals 13 residues.

V and J are TRBV30 and TRBJ2-2, with 8 bases aligning to TRBD1. V lost 5 bases, J lost 6 bases, and 8 bases stayed unmatched. The germline V gene has CDR1 GTSNPN and CDR2 SVGIG (reference sequence). The CDR3 covers 14 residues. DNA for the CDR3: TGTGCCTGGGCCCCGACAGGGGTGCCCGGGGAGCTGTTTTTT. This codes for CAWAPTGVPGELFF.

This chain uses TRBV7-9 with TRBJ2-7, with 8 positions matching TRBD2. The last part of the DNA fits TRBJ2-5 better; the J call may be wrong. Germline assignment: CDR1 SEHNR and CDR2 FQNEAQ (reference sequence). The CDR3 totals 13 residues. CDR3 sequence reads: CASSPSGRETQYF. CDR3 nucleotide sequence: TGTGCCAGCAGCCCTAGCGGGCGAGAGACCCAGTACTTC.

The chain couples TRBV10-2 to TRBJ2-5, with 9 bases aligning to TRBD2. The CDR3 extends over 15 amino acids. V lost 6 bases to trimming and J lost 1 base; unmatched junction nucleotides: 6. Looked up from germline, CDR1 is WSHSY and CDR2 is SAAADI. CDR3 protein: CASRPPSGIQETQYF. For the CDR3, the DNA is TGCGCCAGCAGACCCCCTAGCGGGATCCAAGAGACCCAGTACTTC.

This rearrangement joins TRBV2 to TRBJ2-1; 14 nucleotides line up with TRBD2. This CDR3 has 14 amino acids. Germline CDR1 reads SNHLY; CDR2 reads FYNNEI. V lost 6 bases, J lost 9 bases, and 4 bases stayed unmatched. CDR3 sequence reads: CASRTSGRVGEQFF. The CDR3 bases are TGTGCCAGCAGGACTAGCGGGAGGGTAGGTGAGCAGTTCTTC.